The present entry profiles one T cell receptor (beta chain) with its context. This specimen belongs to a study of CD8+ T cells in alopecia areata. Sequencing used cDNA as its template, made by extracting RNA and reverse transcribing it. Produced via immunoSEQ multiplex PCR; TCRdb's table is partial and in-frame only. The sample holds 120,000 to 150,000 clones; roughly four fifths are singletons and the top ten take roughly 25%. The treatment is: oral pan-JAK inhibitor, 5-10 mg twice daily. This clonotype originated in a human donor with alopecia areata. The sequences come from CD8+ T cells sorted from blood, collected at week 4, from a patient treated with tofacitinib.

The CDR3 here is CASSLDRLAKNIQYF. DNA for the CDR3: TGTGCCAGCAGCCTAGACAGATTAGCCAAAAACATTCAGTACTTC. This chain uses TRBV7-9 with TRBJ2-4; the D gene is possibly TRBD1 (5 bases). Germline CDR1 is SEHNR and CDR2 is FQNEAQ (reference sequence). This CDR3 is 15 amino acids long. The V and J ends lost 5 bases and 0 bases respectively, with 11 bases between them.